A selection of T cell receptor beta chains follows, all from one sample in a study of blood T cell repertoires in COVID-19. Profiled with immunoSEQ multiplex PCR; TCRdb holds only in-frame clones, not every one. The sample includes fewer than 110,000 clones, roughly 90% of them seen just once. Material for sequencing was peripheral blood. The receptors shown here come from a man aged 35 to 55 with active or convalescent COVID-19. Both conserved end residues are part of each CDR3. The D gene is left open where the match is weak. Where a row states a size, it is once, few, many or the class of an expanded clone; other rows omit it.

cdr3_nt: TGTGCCAGCAGCCAAGCGTTATCAGGCCGAGAGACCCAGTACTTC
cdr3_aa: CASSQALSGRETQYF
d_call: NA
clone_size: NA
v_call: TRBV4-2
j_call: TRBJ2-5

cdr3_nt: TGCGCCAGCAGCTTGAACCCTCCCGCAGGACTAGCGGGAGGAACAGATACGCAGTATTTT
cdr3_aa: CASSLNPPAGLAGGTDTQYF
d_call: TRBD2
clone_size: NA
v_call: TRBV5-1
j_call: TRBJ2-3

cdr3_nt: TGCGCCAGCAGCTTCGGGACTAGCGGGAGGTCCGGGGAGCTGTTTTTT
cdr3_aa: CASSFGTSGRSGELFF
d_call: TRBD2
clone_size: NA
v_call: TRBV5-1
j_call: TRBJ2-2

cdr3_nt: TGCGCCAGCAGCTTTTGGGGGGAGAGGAGTAATGAGCAGTTCTTC
cdr3_aa: CASSFWGERSNEQFF
d_call: NA
clone_size: NA
v_call: TRBV5-1
j_call: TRBJ2-1

cdr3_nt: TGTGCCAGCAGTGAGGGAGCGGGAGGTAACACCGGGGAGCTGTTTTTT
cdr3_aa: CASSEGAGGNTGELFF
d_call: TRBD2
clone_size: NA
v_call: TRBV6-4
j_call: TRBJ2-2

cdr3_nt: TGTGCCAGCAATCAACTAGCGGGAATATCGGAGACCCAGTACTTC
cdr3_aa: CASNQLAGISETQYF
d_call: TRBD2
clone_size: few
v_call: TRBV2
j_call: TRBJ2-5

cdr3_nt: TGTGCCAGCAGTTACCGCGGACAGGGGGCGGATGGCTACACCTTC
cdr3_aa: CASSYRGQGADGYTF
d_call: TRBD1
clone_size: once
v_call: TRBV6-2/TRBV6-3
j_call: TRBJ1-2

cdr3_nt: TGTGCCAGCAGTGTACTAGCGGGAGTGTCCTACAATGAGCAGTTCTTC
cdr3_aa: CASSVLAGVSYNEQFF
d_call: TRBD2
clone_size: NA
v_call: TRBV2
j_call: TRBJ2-1

cdr3_nt: TGTGCCAGCAGCTTGGGGGGACTAGCGGGACCAAGGCTGTTCTTC
cdr3_aa: CASSLGGLAGPRLFF
d_call: TRBD2
clone_size: NA
v_call: TRBV5-4
j_call: TRBJ2-1

cdr3_nt: TGTGCCAGTAGTTCACAGAGCTCCTACAATGAGCAGTTCTTC
cdr3_aa: CASSSQSSYNEQFF
d_call: NA
clone_size: NA
v_call: TRBV19
j_call: TRBJ2-1

cdr3_nt: TGTGCCAGCTTGGCAGCGATGAACACTGAAGCTTTCTTT
cdr3_aa: CASLAAMNTEAFF
d_call: NA
clone_size: NA
v_call: TRBV6-6
j_call: TRBJ1-1

cdr3_nt: TGTGCCAGCAGCTTTTTGGCCACAGGGGCCCTCCACTTT
cdr3_aa: CASSFLATGALHF
d_call: TRBD1
clone_size: few
v_call: TRBV11-2
j_call: TRBJ1-6

cdr3_nt: TGTGCCAGCAGCTTATTACAAAGCAATCAGCCCCAGCATTTT
cdr3_aa: CASSLLQSNQPQHF
d_call: NA
clone_size: NA
v_call: TRBV7-2
j_call: TRBJ1-5

cdr3_nt: TGTGCCAGCATCAACGCCGGGTATAGCAATCAGCCCCAGCATTTT
cdr3_aa: CASINAGYSNQPQHF
d_call: NA
clone_size: NA
v_call: TRBV6-6
j_call: TRBJ1-5

cdr3_nt: TGTGCCAGCAGCCAAAGCGGGGTGGGGTCCAAAAACATTCAGTACTTC
cdr3_aa: CASSQSGVGSKNIQYF
d_call: TRBD2
clone_size: NA
v_call: TRBV7-2
j_call: TRBJ2-4

cdr3_nt: TGTGCCAGCAGCTTCTCCCGCCAAGAGACCCAGTACTTC
cdr3_aa: CASSFSRQETQYF
d_call: NA
clone_size: NA
v_call: TRBV6-2/TRBV6-3
j_call: TRBJ2-5

cdr3_nt: TGTGCCAGCAGTGTGGACTCTAATGAGCAGTTCTTC
cdr3_aa: CASSVDSNEQFF
d_call: NA
clone_size: NA
v_call: TRBV12-3/TRBV12-4
j_call: TRBJ2-1

cdr3_nt: TGTGCCAGCAGTCCGCAGGGGACGGCGGTGGAGACCCAGTACTTC
cdr3_aa: CASSPQGTAVETQYF
d_call: NA
clone_size: NA
v_call: TRBV6-5
j_call: TRBJ2-5

cdr3_nt: TGTGCCAGCAGCTCCTACCGGGACAGTCCCAATTCACCCCTCCACTTT
cdr3_aa: CASSSYRDSPNSPLHF
d_call: TRBD1
clone_size: NA
v_call: TRBV7-2
j_call: TRBJ1-6

cdr3_nt: TGTGCCATCAGTTTACAGTATAACACTGAAGCTTTCTTT
cdr3_aa: CAISLQYNTEAFF
d_call: NA
clone_size: NA
v_call: TRBV10-3
j_call: TRBJ1-1

cdr3_nt: TGTGCCAGCAGCCCTTGGGGGGGAGGAAACACCATATATTTT
cdr3_aa: CASSPWGGGNTIYF
d_call: NA
clone_size: NA
v_call: TRBV3-1/TRBV3-2
j_call: TRBJ1-3

cdr3_nt: TGTGCCAGCAGCCAAGCATCTAGCGGGAGTCGCAATGAGCAGTTCTTC
cdr3_aa: CASSQASSGSRNEQFF
d_call: TRBD2
clone_size: NA
v_call: TRBV3-1/TRBV3-2
j_call: TRBJ2-1

cdr3_nt: TGCGCCAGCACCCGGGACAACTCCTACGAGCAGTACTTC
cdr3_aa: CASTRDNSYEQYF
d_call: NA
clone_size: NA
v_call: TRBV5-1
j_call: TRBJ2-7

cdr3_nt: TGTGCCAGCAGTCGACAGGGCGCTGGCTACACCTTC
cdr3_aa: CASSRQGAGYTF
d_call: TRBD1
clone_size: NA
v_call: TRBV6-5
j_call: TRBJ1-2

cdr3_nt: TGCAGTGCTAGTGTAGGGGGGGAGCCCCAGCATTTT
cdr3_aa: CSASVGGEPQHF
d_call: NA
clone_size: NA
v_call: TRBV20-1
j_call: TRBJ1-5

cdr3_nt: TGTGCCAGCAGCTACCCCCTCGAGGGTAGCGGGATCCAAGAGACCCAGTACTTC
cdr3_aa: CASSYPLEGSGIQETQYF
d_call: TRBD2
clone_size: NA
v_call: TRBV7-9
j_call: TRBJ2-5

cdr3_nt: TGTGCCAGCAGTTACTACGGAGTAGGCTACACCTTC
cdr3_aa: CASSYYGVGYTF
d_call: NA
clone_size: NA
v_call: TRBV6-5
j_call: TRBJ1-2

cdr3_nt: TGTGCCAGCAGTTCAGGGGGACGTAACTATGGCTACACCTTC
cdr3_aa: CASSSGGRNYGYTF
d_call: TRBD1
clone_size: NA
v_call: TRBV6-6
j_call: TRBJ1-2

cdr3_nt: TGTGCCAGCAGTACTCGACACCTGTACCAAGAGACCCAGTACTTC
cdr3_aa: CASSTRHLYQETQYF
d_call: NA
clone_size: NA
v_call: TRBV28
j_call: TRBJ2-5